This paragraph reports one T cell receptor beta chain. Its antigen is unknown. Each diagnosis drew on symptoms, thyroxine, TRAb, thyroid ultrasound and orbital computed tomography findings. This record belongs to a study of T cells in Graves' hyperthyroidism and ophthalmopathy. The study's findings and limits: A model of 13 V-J features distinguished ophthalmopathy from stable hyperthyroidism.

The source material, RNA transcripts, was used to amplify TCR beta CDR3 regions. First-round RT-PCR targeting the TCR CDR3 was performed with the HTBI primer set. TCRdb itself ran the multiplex PCR reads through MiXCR, one entry per CDR3 protein. The profile covers roughly 650,000 distinct CDR3 sequences, with roughly 16% appearing a single time and less than 3.5% taken by the ten largest. The source material was blood. The sequence derives from a woman aged 40 to 50 with Graves' ophthalmopathy.

DNA for the CDR3: TGCAGTGCTCCGGGACAGGGGGCCCACACCGGGGAGCTGTTTTTT. Protein product: CSAPGQGAHTGELFF. The rearrangement uses TRBV20-1 and TRBJ2-2, with 12 bases identical to TRBD1. Germline V gene sequence: CDR1 DFQATT, CDR2 SNEGSKA (reference sequence). V was clipped by 5 bases and J by 3 bases; unmatched bases: 4. CDR3 length: 15 residues.